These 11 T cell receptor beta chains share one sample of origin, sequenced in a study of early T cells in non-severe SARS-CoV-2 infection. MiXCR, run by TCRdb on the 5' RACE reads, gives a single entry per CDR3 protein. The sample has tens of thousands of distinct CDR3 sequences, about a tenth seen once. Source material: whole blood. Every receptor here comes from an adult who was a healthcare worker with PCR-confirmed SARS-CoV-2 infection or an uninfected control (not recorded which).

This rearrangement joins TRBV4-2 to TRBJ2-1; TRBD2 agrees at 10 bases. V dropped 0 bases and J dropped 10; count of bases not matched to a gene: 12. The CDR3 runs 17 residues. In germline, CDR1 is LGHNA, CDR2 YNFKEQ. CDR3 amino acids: CASSQEQAAGGLKEQFF. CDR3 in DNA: TGTGCCAGCAGCCAAGAGCAGGCAGCGGGGGGGCTAAAGGAGCAGTTCTTC.

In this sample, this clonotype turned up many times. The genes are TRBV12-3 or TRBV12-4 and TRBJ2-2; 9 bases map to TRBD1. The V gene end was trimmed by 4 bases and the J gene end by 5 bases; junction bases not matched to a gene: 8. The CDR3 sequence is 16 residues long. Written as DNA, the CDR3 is TGTGCCAGCAGTTACGAAGGGACAGGGAGAACCGGGGAGCTGTTTTTT. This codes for CASSYEGTGRTGELFF.

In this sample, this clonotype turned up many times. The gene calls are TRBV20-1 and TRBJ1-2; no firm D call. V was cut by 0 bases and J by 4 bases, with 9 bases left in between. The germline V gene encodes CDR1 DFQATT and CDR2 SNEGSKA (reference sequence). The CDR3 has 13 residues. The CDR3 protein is CSARDRLVYGYTF. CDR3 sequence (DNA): TGCAGTGCTAGAGATCGGCTGGTCTATGGCTACACCTTC.

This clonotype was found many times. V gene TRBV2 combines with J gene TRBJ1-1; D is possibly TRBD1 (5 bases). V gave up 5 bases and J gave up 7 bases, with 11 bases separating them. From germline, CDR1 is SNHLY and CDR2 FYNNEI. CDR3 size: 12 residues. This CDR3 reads CASSSEGNEAFF. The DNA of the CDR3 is TGTGCCAGCAGTTCAGAGGGGAATGAAGCTTTCTTT. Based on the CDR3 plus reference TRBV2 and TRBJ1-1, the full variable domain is EPEVTQTPSHQVTQMGQEVILRCVPISNHLYFYWYRQILGQKVEFLVSFYNNEISEKSEIFDDQFSVERPDGSNFTLKIRSTKLEDSAMYFCASSSEGNEAFFGQGTRLTVV.

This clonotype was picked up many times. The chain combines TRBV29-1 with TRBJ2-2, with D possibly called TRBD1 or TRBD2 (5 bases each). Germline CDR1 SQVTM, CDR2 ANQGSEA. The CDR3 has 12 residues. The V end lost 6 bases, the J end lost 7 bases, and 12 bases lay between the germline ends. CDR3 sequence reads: CSVRESGGELFF. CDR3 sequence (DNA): TGCAGCGTCAGGGAGAGTGGCGGGGAGCTGTTTTTT.

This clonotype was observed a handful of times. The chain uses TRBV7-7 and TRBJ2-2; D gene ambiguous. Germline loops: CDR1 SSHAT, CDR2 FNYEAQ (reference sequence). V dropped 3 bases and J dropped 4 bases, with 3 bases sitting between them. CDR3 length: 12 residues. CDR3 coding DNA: TGTGCCAGCAGCTTCTCCACCGGGGAGCTGTTTTTT. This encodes CASSFSTGELFF.

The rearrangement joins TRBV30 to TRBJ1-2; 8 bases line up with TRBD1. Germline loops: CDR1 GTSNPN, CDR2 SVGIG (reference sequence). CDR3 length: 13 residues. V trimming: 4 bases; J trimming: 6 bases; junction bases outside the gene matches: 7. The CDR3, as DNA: TGTGCCTGGAATCCGGACAGGGACCATGGCTACACCTTC. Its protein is CAWNPDRDHGYTF.

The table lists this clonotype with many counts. The chain's CDR3 is CAIGQTDEKLFF. DNA for the CDR3: TGTGCCATCGGACAGACCGATGAAAAACTGTTTTTT. The J gene is TRBJ1-4, the V gene TRBV10-3; D is perhaps TRBD1 (6 bases). Germline-derived CDR1 and CDR2 are ENHRY and SYGVKD. The ends were cut back, 8 bases at V and 6 bases at J, with 10 bases in the middle. CDR3 size: 12 residues.

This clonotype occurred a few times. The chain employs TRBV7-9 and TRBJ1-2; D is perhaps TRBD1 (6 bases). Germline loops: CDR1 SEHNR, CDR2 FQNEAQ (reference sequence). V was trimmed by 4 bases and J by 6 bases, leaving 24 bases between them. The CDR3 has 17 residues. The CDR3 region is CASSSYTPGRGGDGYTF. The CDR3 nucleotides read TGTGCCAGCAGCTCATATACTCCCGGGAGGGGGGGAGATGGCTACACCTTC.

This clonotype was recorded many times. The CDR3 DNA sequence: TGTGCCAGCAGTGAATTCAGGGGGCAAGATACGCAGTATTTT. It yields the protein CASSEFRGQDTQYF. V usage is TRBV6-1 and J usage is TRBJ2-3; 8 bases line up with TRBD1. V lost 2 bases to trimming and J lost 5 bases; unmatched junction nucleotides: 3. CDR3 length: 14 amino acids. Germline lookup yields CDR1 MNHNS and CDR2 SASEGT.

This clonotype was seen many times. The CDR3 spells CASSLNGGDQPQHF. CDR3 bases: TGCGCCAGCAGCTTGAACGGGGGTGATCAGCCCCAGCATTTT. The genes are TRBV5-1 and TRBJ1-5; D is possibly TRBD1 (5 bases). In germline, CDR1 is SGHRS, CDR2 YFSETQ. This CDR3 contains 14 residues. V lost 1 base to trimming and J lost 5 bases, with 10 bases between them.